This is a list of T cell receptor beta chains from one sample in a study of blood T cells in healthy people across ages. TCRdb itself ran the 5' RACE reads through MiXCR, one entry per CDR3 protein. The table shows about a million distinct CDR3 sequences, with 35% to 40% occurring only once. Sequences were obtained from blood. Receptors originate from a man between 18 and 29 years old in good health. Both conserved end residues are part of each CDR3. The D gene is left open where the match is weak. Clone size appears in some rows only: once, few, many, or a class for an expanded clone.

j_call: TRBJ1-4; clone_size: -; d_call: TRBD1; v_call: TRBV2; cdr3_aa: CASRATGATNEKLFF; cdr3_nt: TGTGCCAGCAGAGCCACAGGGGCCACTAATGAAAAACTGTTTTTT
j_call: TRBJ2-7; clone_size: -; d_call: TRBD2; v_call: TRBV12-3/TRBV12-4; cdr3_aa: CASSGLVYNEQYF; cdr3_nt: TGTGCCAGCAGCGGACTAGTCTACAATGAGCAGTACTTC
j_call: TRBJ1-5; clone_size: few; d_call: -; v_call: TRBV6-5; cdr3_aa: CASSRGQPNQPQHF; cdr3_nt: TGTGCCAGCAGCAGAGGACAGCCCAATCAGCCCCAGCATTTT
j_call: TRBJ2-1; clone_size: -; d_call: -; v_call: TRBV12-3/TRBV12-4; cdr3_aa: CASSPPGYNNEQFF; cdr3_nt: TGTGCCAGCAGTCCCCCGGGGTATAACAATGAGCAGTTCTTC
j_call: TRBJ2-5; clone_size: many; d_call: -; v_call: TRBV12-3/TRBV12-4; cdr3_aa: CASQRWAETQYF; cdr3_nt: TGTGCCAGCCAGAGATGGGCAGAGACCCAGTACTTC
j_call: TRBJ2-3; clone_size: few; d_call: TRBD2; v_call: TRBV27; cdr3_aa: CASSRGGVGTQYF; cdr3_nt: TGTGCCAGCAGTCGGGGGGGGGTAGGTACGCAGTATTTT
j_call: TRBJ2-5; clone_size: -; d_call: -; v_call: TRBV20-1; cdr3_aa: CSAREIGGQETQYF; cdr3_nt: TGCAGTGCTAGAGAAATCGGCGGGCAAGAGACCCAGTACTTC
j_call: TRBJ1-4; clone_size: -; d_call: -; v_call: TRBV11-2; cdr3_aa: CASSLDPEAELFF; cdr3_nt: TGTGCCAGCAGCTTAGATCCAGAGGCAGAACTGTTTTTT
j_call: TRBJ1-4; clone_size: -; d_call: -; v_call: TRBV7-2; cdr3_aa: CASSSSREAQKLFF; cdr3_nt: TGTGCCAGCAGCTCCTCCAGGGAAGCTCAAAAACTGTTTTTT
j_call: TRBJ2-3; clone_size: many; d_call: TRBD1; v_call: TRBV12-3/TRBV12-4; cdr3_aa: CASSRDRNPTDTQYF; cdr3_nt: TGTGCCAGCAGTCGGGACAGGAACCCCACAGATACGCAGTATTTT
j_call: TRBJ2-1; clone_size: -; d_call: -; v_call: TRBV11-2; cdr3_aa: CASSSYRGNPYNEQFF; cdr3_nt: TGTGCCAGCAGCTCCTACCGGGGAAACCCCTACAATGAGCAGTTCTTC
j_call: TRBJ2-5; clone_size: few; d_call: TRBD2; v_call: TRBV9; cdr3_aa: CASSPGLAGVIPYF; cdr3_nt: TGTGCCAGCAGCCCGGGACTAGCGGGGGTGATACCGTACTTC
j_call: TRBJ1-1; clone_size: -; d_call: -; v_call: TRBV12-3/TRBV12-4; cdr3_aa: CASSRDGDFETEAFF; cdr3_nt: TGTGCCAGCAGCCGGGACGGGGATTTTGAAACTGAAGCTTTCTTT
j_call: TRBJ1-2; clone_size: many; d_call: TRBD1; v_call: TRBV12-3/TRBV12-4; cdr3_aa: CASREDRRYGYTF; cdr3_nt: TGTGCCAGCAGGGAGGACAGGCGGTATGGCTACACCTTC
j_call: TRBJ2-1; clone_size: -; d_call: TRBD2; v_call: TRBV29-1; cdr3_aa: CGGRSGGYNEQFF; cdr3_nt: TGCGGCGGACGTAGCGGGGGGTACAATGAGCAGTTCTTC
j_call: TRBJ2-5; clone_size: -; d_call: -; v_call: TRBV21-1; cdr3_aa: CASSKRGGLGETQYF; cdr3_nt: TGTGCCAGCAGCAAAAGGGGAGGGCTTGGGGAGACCCAGTACTTC
j_call: TRBJ2-1; clone_size: -; d_call: TRBD1; v_call: TRBV5-1; cdr3_aa: CAGSLRQGAINEQFF; cdr3_nt: TGCGCCGGCAGCTTGAGGCAGGGGGCGATCAATGAGCAGTTCTTC
j_call: TRBJ2-2; clone_size: -; d_call: -; v_call: TRBV6-2/TRBV6-3; cdr3_aa: CASRKNTGELFF; cdr3_nt: TGTGCCAGCCGAAAGAACACCGGGGAGCTGTTTTTT
j_call: TRBJ2-5; clone_size: few; d_call: TRBD1; v_call: TRBV7-2; cdr3_aa: CASSFDRGLKETQYF; cdr3_nt: TGTGCCAGCAGCTTCGACAGGGGCTTAAAAGAGACCCAGTACTTC
j_call: TRBJ1-5; clone_size: few; d_call: -; v_call: TRBV2; cdr3_aa: CASSEDPNQPQHF; cdr3_nt: TGTGCCAGCAGTGAAGACCCCAATCAGCCCCAGCATTTT
j_call: TRBJ2-5; clone_size: -; d_call: -; v_call: TRBV7-7; cdr3_aa: CASSLEWGSEQYF; cdr3_nt: TGTGCTAGCAGTCTAGAATGGGGGAGTGAGCAGTACTTC
j_call: TRBJ1-2; clone_size: few; d_call: -; v_call: TRBV12-3/TRBV12-4; cdr3_aa: CASISGGAILGYTF; cdr3_nt: TGTGCCAGCATCTCCGGTGGGGCTATCCTTGGCTACACCTTC
j_call: TRBJ2-7; clone_size: -; d_call: TRBD1; v_call: TRBV4-3; cdr3_aa: CASSPTVSTGDSYEQYF; cdr3_nt: TGCGCCAGCAGCCCAACCGTTTCGACAGGGGATTCCTACGAGCAGTACTTC
j_call: TRBJ1-6; clone_size: -; d_call: -; v_call: TRBV7-2; cdr3_aa: CASSLIGGGGGVSPLHF; cdr3_nt: TGTGCCAGCAGCTTAATAGGGGGGGGAGGTGGTGTGTCCCCCCTCCACTTT
j_call: TRBJ2-5; clone_size: -; d_call: -; v_call: TRBV28; cdr3_aa: CASSLDRPSGTQYF; cdr3_nt: TGTGCCAGCAGTTTGGATCGGCCCAGCGGGACCCAGTACTTC
j_call: TRBJ1-4; clone_size: few; d_call: -; v_call: TRBV12-3/TRBV12-4; cdr3_aa: CASRETNEKLFF; cdr3_nt: TGTGCCAGCAGGGAAACAAATGAAAAACTGTTTTTT
j_call: TRBJ2-3; clone_size: -; d_call: -; v_call: TRBV21-1; cdr3_aa: CASSNRDRKSSTDTQYF; cdr3_nt: TGTGCCAGCAGCAACCGGGACAGAAAGTCTAGCACAGATACGCAGTATTTT
j_call: TRBJ1-5; clone_size: -; d_call: -; v_call: TRBV4-2; cdr3_aa: CASSQAFLSNQPQHF; cdr3_nt: TGTGCCAGCAGCCAAGCCTTCCTTAGCAATCAGCCCCAGCATTTT